Below are 28 T cell receptor beta chains sequenced from a single sample in a study of spatial heterogeneity in lung cancer. Study outcomes and limitations: Tumor mutation count correlated with how many alpha and beta TCRs expanded intratumorally.

As to time point: sample taken at primary tumor resection. TCRdb itself ran the 5' RACE reads through MiXCR, one entry per CDR3 protein. The data hold over 15,000 distinct CDR3 sequences, with roughly 5% observed a single time. The antigens these receptors bind are not known. The starting material was lung tumor tissue, obtained at surgery. The receptors were sampled from a female donor with early-stage non-small cell lung cancer.

This clonotype is labeled medium-sized. This beta chain is off target for a library built for alpha chains, so its abundance means little. The chain uses TRBV28 and TRBJ1-4; D remains ambiguous. The germline V gene has CDR1 MDHEN and CDR2 SYDVKM. The CDR3 is 14 amino acids. The V and J ends lost 5 bases and 7 bases respectively, with 14 bases between them. The CDR3 region is CASSGELVGEKLFF. In nucleotides, the CDR3 is TGTGCCAGCAGTGGGGAGTTAGTTGGTGAAAAACTGTTTTTT.

In regard to this clonotype: This beta chain is an off-target read within a library intended for alpha chains, so its frequency means little. V gene TRBV28 combines with J gene TRBJ2-2; TRBD1 matches 9 bases. Germline loops: CDR1 MDHEN, CDR2 SYDVKM. The V gene end was trimmed by 5 bases and the J gene end by 6 bases; junction bases not matched to a gene: 10. The CDR3 has 16 amino acids. The CDR3 sequence: CASSLSDRGGSGELFF. The CDR3 DNA sequence: TGTGCCAGCAGTCTATCGGACAGGGGAGGTTCCGGGGAGCTGTTTTTT.

There are many counts of this clonotype. This beta chain represents an off-target read in a library built for alpha chains; its size is of limited meaning. The chain recombines TRBV20-1 with TRBJ2-7; 9 bases line up with TRBD1. CDR1 DFQATT and CDR2 SNEGSKA come from the germline V gene (reference sequence). The CDR3 length is 13 residues. V lost 1 base, J lost 5 bases, and 3 bases stayed unmatched. CDR3 nucleotides: TGCAGTGCTAGAGGGACAGGGGCCCACGAGCAGTACTTC. The encoded protein is CSARGTGAHEQYF.

About this clonotype itself: This beta chain is an off-target read within a library intended for alpha chains, so its frequency means little. The chain is built from TRBV19 and TRBJ2-1; 9 bases align to TRBD1. J lost 3 bases, V lost 6 bases, and 3 bases had no gene match. Germline V lookup: CDR1 LNHDA, CDR2 SQIVND (reference sequence). The CDR3 is 14 residues long. The CDR3 spells CASSPDRGYNEQFF. In DNA, the CDR3 is TGTGCCAGTAGCCCGGACAGGGGCTACAATGAGCAGTTCTTC.

This clonotype was seen at least ten times. This beta chain lies outside the target of a library built for alpha chains; its clone size means little. The chain is built from TRBV24-1 and TRBJ2-3, with D tentatively TRBD2 (7 bases). The CDR3 extends over 14 amino acids. Germline assignment: CDR1 KGHDR and CDR2 SFDVKD. The V gene lost 5 bases and the J gene lost 2 bases, with 10 bases spanning the gap. In DNA form, the CDR3 reads TGTGCCACCAGTGCAGGGGACTACACAGATACGCAGTATTTT. Translating it yields CATSAGDYTDTQYF.

This clonotype was picked up many times. This beta chain appears as a stray read in a library generated for alpha chains; its size is not informative. This chain links TRBV5-1 with TRBJ2-7; D may match TRBD1 or TRBD2 (6 bases each). Trimming removed 1 base at V and 6 bases at J, with 11 bases between. The CDR3 extends over 13 amino acids. Germline V gives CDR1 SGHRS, CDR2 YFSETQ. The CDR3 sequence: CASSLRGVGEQYF. The DNA of the CDR3 is TGCGCCAGCAGCTTGAGGGGGGTCGGCGAGCAGTACTTC.

Regarding this clonotype: A much larger clone sits a single nucleotide away, making a read error possible. In a library made to pick up alpha chains, this beta chain is a stray read with a size that means little. The chain uses TRBV20-1 and TRBJ2-7; TRBD2 matches 7 bases. Per germline, CDR1 DFQATT and CDR2 SNEGSKA (reference sequence). This CDR3 comprises 15 residues. CDR3 coding DNA: TGCTGTGCTAGAGACGGCGCTAGCGGCGCCTACGAGCAGTACTTC. Amino acids: CCARDGASGAYEQYF.

The sample holds many counts of this clonotype. Since it is a stray read in a library aimed at alpha chains, this beta chain has a size that is not meaningful. The V and J genes are TRBV9 and TRBJ1-2; 9 bases line up with TRBD1. The J segment lost 6 bases and the V segment lost 1 base, leaving 7 bases of the junction unmatched. CDR3 length equals 15 residues. In germline, CDR1 is SGDLS, CDR2 YYNGEE. This CDR3 is CASSVRDRGVDGYTF. In DNA form, the CDR3 reads TGTGCCAGCAGCGTAAGAGACAGGGGGGTTGATGGCTACACCTTC.

Many counts were recorded for this clonotype. With the library built for alpha chains, this beta chain is off target and its frequency is not meaningful. The gene calls are TRBV5-1 and TRBJ2-7; unclear D gene. V was pared by 1 base and J by 5 bases, with 13 bases between. This CDR3 is built from 14 residues. Germline CDR1 and CDR2: SGHRS and YFSETQ. The CDR3 nucleotides read TGCGCCAGCAGCTTGTCTGGGGAATTGGACGAGCAGTACTTC. It yields the protein CASSLSGELDEQYF.

This clonotype has just a few counts. This beta chain is an unintended read in a library built for alpha chains; its size means little. The chain uses TRBV25-1 and TRBJ2-3; D is perhaps TRBD2 (5 bases). The germline V gene has CDR1 MGHDK and CDR2 SYGVNS. The CDR3 loop spans 16 amino acids. Trimming stripped 4 bases from V and 3 bases from J, with 17 bases between. CDR3 amino acids: CASSGLSASMTDTQYF. In nucleotides, the CDR3 is TGTGCCAGCAGTGGATTGAGTGCTAGCATGACAGATACGCAGTATTTT. The variable domain in full, with the rest retrieved from reference TRBV25-1 and TRBJ2-3, is EADIYQTPRYLVIGTGKKITLECSQTMGHDKMYWYQQDPGMELHLIHYSYGVNSTEKGDLSSESTVSRIRTEHFPLTLESARPSHTSQYLCASSGLSASMTDTQYFGPGTRLTVL.

This clonotype appeared many times. This beta chain is a stray read from a library made for alpha chains; its abundance is not meaningful. This sequence joins TRBV27 and TRBJ2-7; 7 nucleotides line up with TRBD2. V shed 5 bases and J 2 bases; nucleotides not matched to a gene: 6. The CDR3 has 14 amino acids. Germline V gene sequence: CDR1 MNHEY, CDR2 SMNVEV (reference sequence). The CDR3 loop is CASSPSGRAYEQYF. DNA of the CDR3: TGTGCCAGCAGTCCCTCAGGGAGGGCCTACGAGCAGTACTTC.

This clonotype was recorded many times. Being off target in a library aimed at alpha chains, this beta chain has a size of little meaning. V and J are TRBV6-1 and TRBJ2-7, with 16 bases fitting TRBD2. CDR3 size: 17 residues. The V segment lost 6 bases and the J segment 1 base; nucleotides outside the gene matches: 6. In germline, CDR1 is MNHNS, CDR2 SASEGT. CDR3 sequence reads: CASRGLAGGPSSYEQYF. The CDR3 coding sequence is TGTGCCAGCAGGGGACTAGCGGGAGGGCCCTCGTCCTACGAGCAGTACTTC.

This clonotype was seen repeatedly, ten times or more. A library prepared for alpha chains yielded this beta chain as an off-target read; its size is of little meaning. This chain connects TRBV5-1 to TRBJ2-3; 8 bases map to TRBD2. CDR1 is SGHRS and CDR2 is YFSETQ in the germline V gene. The CDR3 runs to 14 residues. V lost 5 bases to trimming and J lost 4 bases; unmatched junction nucleotides: 6. This CDR3 reads CASRAGGPADTQYF. The DNA of the CDR3 is TGCGCCAGCAGGGCGGGAGGCCCGGCAGATACGCAGTATTTT.

By share, this clonotype counts as medium-sized. The size of this beta chain means little, since it is a stray read in a library made for alpha chains. The chain couples TRBV27 to TRBJ2-7, with TRBD2 as a possible D gene (6 bases). Germline loops: CDR1 MNHEY, CDR2 SMNVEV (reference sequence). This CDR3 is built from 13 residues. Trimming took off 3 bases at V and 6 bases at J, with 12 bases between the two ends. CDR3 nucleotide sequence: TGTGCCAGCAGTTTTTATAGGGGAGGCGAGCAGTACTTC. It codes for CASSFYRGGEQYF.

In this sample, this clonotype turned up many times. This beta chain is an off-target read within a library intended for alpha chains, so its frequency means little. CDR3 sequence: CASGAGPPGTQYF. The CDR3 bases are TGTGCCAGCGGCGCGGGGCCGCCTGGGACCCAGTACTTC. The chain recombines TRBV6-1 with TRBJ2-5; weak D call: TRBD2 (6 bases). The CDR3 covers 13 residues. Germline loops: CDR1 MNHNS, CDR2 SASEGT. V dropped 8 bases and J dropped 7 bases, with 17 bases sitting between them.

This clonotype was counted at least ten times. The library was built for alpha chains, so this beta chain is an off-target read and its size means little. The rearrangement links TRBV20-1 to TRBJ2-3; TRBD2 matches at 9 bases. Per the germline V gene, CDR1 is DFQATT and CDR2 is SNEGSKA (reference sequence). V was clipped by 5 bases and J by 4 bases; unmatched bases: 7. The CDR3 contains 14 residues. The CDR3 region has the DNA TGCAGTGCTCGACTAGCGGTGAACTCAGATACGCAGTATTTT. This gives the protein CSARLAVNSDTQYF.

Ten or more counts support this clonotype. This beta chain appears as a stray read in a library generated for alpha chains; its size is not informative. This chain uses TRBV2 with TRBJ2-5, with TRBD2 matching 14 bases. The length of the CDR3 is 14 residues. With V trimmed by 10 bases and J by 7 bases, 8 bases remained unmatched. Germline V gives CDR1 SNHLY, CDR2 FYNNEI. The CDR3, as DNA: TGTGCCACTAGGGGACTAGCGGGAGAGGTGACCCAGTACTTC. Its translation is CATRGLAGEVTQYF.

This clonotype was picked up many times. This beta chain turned up in a library designed for alpha chains; as an off-target read, its abundance says little. The CDR3 loop is CASSTGFEAFF. The CDR3 DNA follows: TGTGCCAGCAGTACAGGATTTGAAGCTTTCTTT. The chain couples TRBV28 to TRBJ1-1; TRBD1 is a possible D gene (5 bases). Trimming left V 5 bases short and J 7 bases short, with 8 bases between. This CDR3 is built from 11 residues. CDR1 and CDR2 (germline): MDHEN, SYDVKM.

The sample holds many counts of this clonotype. A library made for alpha chains picked up this beta chain off target, so its size means little. CDR3 residues: CASTRLADTGELFF. CDR3 DNA sequence: TGTGCCAGCACCAGACTAGCGGACACCGGGGAGCTGTTTTTT. This rearrangement joins TRBV3-1 to TRBJ2-2; TRBD2 aligns across 9 bases. This CDR3 comprises 14 residues. V shed 7 bases, J shed 3 bases, and the junction held 3 bases outside the gene matches. The V gene's germline CDR1 is LGHDT and CDR2 YNNKEL (reference sequence).

Many counts were recorded for this clonotype. Within a library made for alpha chains, this beta chain is off target, and its count is uninformative. V usage is TRBV4-1 and J usage is TRBJ2-5; TRBD2 matches at 8 bases. After removal of 0 bases from V and 0 bases from J, the junction contained 6 bases not matched to a gene. The CDR3 covers 17 residues. Germline V lookup: CDR1 MGHRA, CDR2 YSYEKL. The chain's CDR3 is CASSQDRGGPNQETQYF. The DNA of the CDR3 is TGCGCCAGCAGCCAAGATCGGGGGGGGCCAAACCAAGAGACCCAGTACTTC.

This clonotype has a count of ten or more. This beta chain slipped into a library made for alpha chains as a stray read, so its size is not meaningful. This sequence joins TRBV12-2 and TRBJ1-5; the table assigns TRBD1, which was not confirmed against the DNA. TRBV12-2 is given as a pseudogene. The CDR3 extends over 16 amino acids. This CDR3 reads CASRKRAGTGNQPQHF. For the CDR3, the DNA is TGTGCAAGTCGTAAAAGGGCCGGGACAGGGAATCAGCCCCAGCATTTT.

The table lists this clonotype with many counts. Because this beta chain is a stray read in a library intended to capture alpha chains, its abundance should not be given much weight. The genes are TRBV9 and TRBJ2-1; 7 nucleotides match TRBD2. This CDR3 has 15 residues. The J segment lost 0 bases and the V segment lost 4 bases, leaving 4 bases of the junction unmatched. CDR1 SGDLS and CDR2 YYNGEE come from the germline V gene. In DNA form, the CDR3 reads TGTGCCAGCAGCCCTAGCGGTAGCTCCTACAATGAGCAGTTCTTC. It encodes CASSPSGSSYNEQFF.

This clonotype ranks as medium-sized (0.01 to 0.1%). The library was designed around alpha chains, so this beta chain is a stray read whose abundance carries little weight. The rearrangement uses TRBV5-6 and TRBJ2-2; D possibly corresponds to TRBD1 (6 bases). The germline V gene has CDR1 SGHDT and CDR2 YYEEEE. Trimming cost V 3 bases and J 3 bases, with 12 bases left between them. The CDR3 spans 15 residues. The CDR3 DNA reads TGTGCCAGCAGCTCCCCCAGGGGAGACACCGGGGAGCTGTTTTTT. It translates to CASSSPRGDTGELFF.

As to this clonotype: This beta chain slipped into a library made for alpha chains as a stray read, so its size is not meaningful. This chain joins TRBV19 and TRBJ2-3, with 12 bases identical to TRBD2. Germline CDR1 is LNHDA and CDR2 is SQIVND (reference sequence). Trimming at V came to 3 bases and at J to 5 bases, leaving 3 bases not matched to a gene. This CDR3 comprises 15 residues. The CDR3 protein is CASSMTSGSLDTQYF. CDR3 DNA sequence: TGTGCCAGTAGTATGACTAGCGGGAGTTTAGATACGCAGTATTTT.

This clonotype was seen repeatedly, ten times or more. Found in a library prepared for alpha chains, this beta chain is an off-target read, and its abundance has little meaning. The chain links TRBV12-3 or TRBV12-4 to TRBJ2-5, with TRBD2 as a possible D gene (5 bases). Trimming removed 5 bases from V and 10 bases from J, with 11 bases in between. The CDR3 runs 11 residues. The CDR3 region has the DNA TGTGCCAGCAGTCGTGACTATGGCCAGTACTTC. Its translation: CASSRDYGQYF.

This clonotype was recorded at least ten times. This beta chain lies outside the target of a library built for alpha chains; its clone size means little. The chain links TRBV12-3 or TRBV12-4 to TRBJ2-1, with D perhaps TRBD1 (6 bases). V lost 5 bases, J lost 9 bases, and 14 bases lay in between. CDR3 length: 13 residues. The CDR3 DNA is TGTGCCAGCAGTGTGGACGGACAGCTTGAGCAGTTCTTC. The encoded protein is CASSVDGQLEQFF.

This clonotype was observed many times. Because the library targeted alpha chains, this beta chain is an off-target read whose size means little. The chain joins TRBV7-6 to TRBJ2-6, with TRBD2 matching over 13 bases. After removal of 5 bases from V and 1 base from J, the junction contained 2 bases not matched to a gene. This CDR3 is 17 amino acids long. CDR1 and CDR2 (germline): SGHVS, FNYEAQ. The CDR3 is CASSLTSGGSGANVLTF. DNA of the CDR3: TGTGCCAGCAGCCTGACTAGCGGGGGGTCTGGGGCCAACGTCCTGACTTTC.

This clonotype occurred many times. Because this beta chain is a stray read in a library intended to capture alpha chains, its abundance should not be given much weight. The CDR3 loop is CASSLPGTALSDTQYF. The CDR3 nucleotides read TGTGCCAGCAGCTTGCCCGGGACAGCCTTATCCGATACGCAGTATTTT. The chain uses TRBV7-8 and TRBJ2-3, with TRBD1 matching over 7 bases. CDR3 length: 16 amino acids. Looked up from germline, CDR1 is SGHVS and CDR2 is FQNEAQ. Unmatched junction bases numbered 12, after V lost 3 bases and J lost 6 bases. Full variable domain (rest looked up from reference TRBV7-8 and TRBJ2-3): GAGVSQSPRYKVAKRGQDVALRCDPISGHVSLFWYQQALGQGPEFLTYFQNEAQLDKSGLPSDRFFAERPEGSVSTLKIQRTQQEDSAVYLCASSLPGTALSDTQYFGPGTRLTVL.